This entry describes one T cell receptor (beta chain). The target antigen is unknown. Noted time point: week 11, during vaccination. Mutant IDH1 20-mer peptide, at 300 ug, made up each vaccine dose, with topical imiquimod. Clones were read by immunoSEQ multiplex PCR, and TCRdb kept only the in-frame ones, dropping some. The repertoire has around 33,000 clones, 85% to 90% of them found once; the top ten carry around 20%. Trimming pared 4 bases from V and 3 bases from J, leaving 9 bases between. The germline CDR1 and CDR2 sequences are SGHDN and FVKESK. The CDR3 runs 13 residues. These data belong to a study of a mutant IDH1 vaccine in newly diagnosed glioma. Study details: Vaccination started 4-6 weeks after radiotherapy alone, or with temozolomide cycles.

The receptor's source is a young man with glioma. The chain carries TRBV14 and TRBJ1-1; D unresolved. The sequencing here drew on PBMCs, taken from a glioma patient whose treatment included an IDH1 peptide vaccine. DNA for the CDR3: TGTGCCAGCAGCCCTATTATGTACACTGAAGCTTTCTTT. The encoded protein is CASSPIMYTEAFF.